A selection of T cell receptor beta chains follows, all from one sample in a study of CD8 T cells in ankylosing spondylitis. TCRdb re-derived calls from the 5' RACE reads in MiXCR, one entry per CDR3 protein. The sample holds about 200,000 distinct CDR3 sequences, roughly 6.6% seen once. Sequencing was done on a sample of blood, either unsorted or a sorted T cell fraction (not recorded which). Receptors were obtained from a male donor with ankylosing spondylitis. CDR3s include the opening cysteine and the closing phenylalanine or tryptophan. Each record gives: V gene, CDR3 protein.

TRBV4-3 | CASSQQSRDRVYEQYF
TRBV11-2 | CASSLYGGAVNQPQHF
TRBV19 | CASSQSRDRTANTGELFF
TRBV5-6 | CASSLLLANYGYTF
TRBV25-1 | CASSESEAGGGEQYF
TRBV5-1 | CASSFTGGKPDTQYF
TRBV6-1 | CASSANGYTF
TRBV4-3 | CASSGAPYNEQFF
TRBV4-2 | CAMGPGISGSSAPYEQYF
TRBV11-2 | CASSPYQRRRSYEQYF
TRBV7-9 | CASSLNGLSANTGELFF
TRBV20-1 | CSARADRGGTEAFF
TRBV2 | CASNGLGANVLTF
TRBV12-3/TRBV12-4 | CASSFAQTYEQYF
TRBV20-1 | CSAGEQGRHSPLHF
TRBV7-2 | CASSDDGTPNTEAFF
TRBV6-5 | CASSYSLATDNEQFF
TRBV10-3 | CAISGSGTSTDTQYF
TRBV7-6 | CASSLGEGPRDRDNEQYF
TRBV12-3/TRBV12-4 | CASSSRGARSSYEQYF
TRBV27 | CASSWDRAIGELFF
TRBV6-2/TRBV6-3 | CASSYEAFTSYNEQFF
TRBV27 | CASGNQGAASGANVLTF
TRBV9 | CASSTTLTGLAGAFF
TRBV5-6 | CASSLSGFTDTQYF
TRBV5-6 | CASSSDFMAGEGPGELFF
TRBV20-1 | CSAFSLAGPYEQYF
TRBV5-1 | CASSLETSRGNEQFF
TRBV4-1 | CASSQDSTVSSEQYF
TRBV20-1 | CSARDRGPETQYF
TRBV29-1 | CSVDVGSYGYTF
TRBV7-9 | CASGLGGPEAFF